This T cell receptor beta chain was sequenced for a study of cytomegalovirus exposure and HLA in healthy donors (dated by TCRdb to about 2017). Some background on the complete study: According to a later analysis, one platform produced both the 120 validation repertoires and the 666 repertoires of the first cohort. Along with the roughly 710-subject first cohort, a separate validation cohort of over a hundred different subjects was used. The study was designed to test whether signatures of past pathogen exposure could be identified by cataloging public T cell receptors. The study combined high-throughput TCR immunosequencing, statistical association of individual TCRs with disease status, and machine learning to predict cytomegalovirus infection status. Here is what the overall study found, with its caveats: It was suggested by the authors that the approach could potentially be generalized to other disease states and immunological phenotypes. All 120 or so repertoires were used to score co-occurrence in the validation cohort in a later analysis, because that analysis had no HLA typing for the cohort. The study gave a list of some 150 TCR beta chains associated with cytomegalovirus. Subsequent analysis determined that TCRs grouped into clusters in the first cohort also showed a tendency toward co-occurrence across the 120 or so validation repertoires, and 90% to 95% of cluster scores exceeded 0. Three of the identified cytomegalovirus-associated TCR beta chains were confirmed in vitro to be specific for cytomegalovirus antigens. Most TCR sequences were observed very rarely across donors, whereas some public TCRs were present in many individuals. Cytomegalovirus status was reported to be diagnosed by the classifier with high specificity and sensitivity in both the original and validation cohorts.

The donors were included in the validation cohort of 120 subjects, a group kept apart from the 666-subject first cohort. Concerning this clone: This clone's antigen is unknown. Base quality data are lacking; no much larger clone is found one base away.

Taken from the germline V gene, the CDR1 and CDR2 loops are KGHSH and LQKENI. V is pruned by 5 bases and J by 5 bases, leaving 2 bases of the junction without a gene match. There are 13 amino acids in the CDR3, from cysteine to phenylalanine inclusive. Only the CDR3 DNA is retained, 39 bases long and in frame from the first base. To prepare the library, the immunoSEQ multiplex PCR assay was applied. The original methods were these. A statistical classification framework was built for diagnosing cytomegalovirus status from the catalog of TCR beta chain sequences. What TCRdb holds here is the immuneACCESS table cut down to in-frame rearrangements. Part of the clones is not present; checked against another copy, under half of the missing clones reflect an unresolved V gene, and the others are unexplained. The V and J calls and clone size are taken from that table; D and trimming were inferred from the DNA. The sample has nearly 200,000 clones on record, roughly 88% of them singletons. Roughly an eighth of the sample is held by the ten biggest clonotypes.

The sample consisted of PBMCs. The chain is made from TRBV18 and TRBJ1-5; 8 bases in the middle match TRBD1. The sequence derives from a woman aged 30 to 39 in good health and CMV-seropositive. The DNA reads TGTGCCAGCTCAATGGGACAGGATCAGCCCCAGCATTTT. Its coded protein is CASSMGQDQPQHF.